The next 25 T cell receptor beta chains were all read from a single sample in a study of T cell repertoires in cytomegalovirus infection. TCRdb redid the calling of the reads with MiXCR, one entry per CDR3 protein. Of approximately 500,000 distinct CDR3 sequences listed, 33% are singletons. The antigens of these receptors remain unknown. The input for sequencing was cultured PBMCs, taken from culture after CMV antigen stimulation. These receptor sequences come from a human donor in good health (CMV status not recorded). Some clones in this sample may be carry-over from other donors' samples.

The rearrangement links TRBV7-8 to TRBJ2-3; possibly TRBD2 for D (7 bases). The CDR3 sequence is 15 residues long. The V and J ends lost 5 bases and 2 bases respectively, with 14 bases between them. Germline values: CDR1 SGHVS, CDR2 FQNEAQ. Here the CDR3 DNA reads TGTGCCAGCAGCCCCGCGGGGGCGACCACAGATACGCAGTATTTT. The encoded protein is CASSPAGATTDTQYF.

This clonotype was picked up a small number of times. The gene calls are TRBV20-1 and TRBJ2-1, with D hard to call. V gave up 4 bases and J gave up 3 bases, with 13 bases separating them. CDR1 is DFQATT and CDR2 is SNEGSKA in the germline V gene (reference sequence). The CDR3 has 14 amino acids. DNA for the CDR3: TGCAGTGCTATTACCGAGAAAGGCTACAATGAGCAGTTCTTC. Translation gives CSAITEKGYNEQFF.

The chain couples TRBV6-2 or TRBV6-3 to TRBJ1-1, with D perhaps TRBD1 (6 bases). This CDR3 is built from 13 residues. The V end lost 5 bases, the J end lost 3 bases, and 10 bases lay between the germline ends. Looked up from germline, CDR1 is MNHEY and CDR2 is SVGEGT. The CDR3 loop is CASSRGGYTEAFF. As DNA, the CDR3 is TGTGCCAGCAGTCGAGGGGGGTACACTGAAGCTTTCTTT.

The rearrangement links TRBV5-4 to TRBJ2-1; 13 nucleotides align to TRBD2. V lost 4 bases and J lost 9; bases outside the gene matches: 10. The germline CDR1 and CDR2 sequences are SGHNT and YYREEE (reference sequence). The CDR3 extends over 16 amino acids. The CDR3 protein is CASSPGGTSGNIEQFF. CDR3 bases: TGTGCCAGCAGCCCCGGCGGGACTAGCGGGAACATTGAGCAGTTCTTC.

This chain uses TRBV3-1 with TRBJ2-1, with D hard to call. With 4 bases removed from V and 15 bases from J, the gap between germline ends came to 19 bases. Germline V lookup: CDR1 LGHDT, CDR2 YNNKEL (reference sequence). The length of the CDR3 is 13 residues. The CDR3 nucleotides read TGTGCCAGCAGCCTACTCGGGCCTGAACCCCGGTTCTTC. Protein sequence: CASSLLGPEPRFF.

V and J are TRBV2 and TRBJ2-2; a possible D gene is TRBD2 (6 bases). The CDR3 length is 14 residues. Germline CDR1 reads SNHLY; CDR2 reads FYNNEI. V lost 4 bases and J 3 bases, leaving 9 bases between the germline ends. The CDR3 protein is CASSGDFYTGELFF. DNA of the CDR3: TGTGCCAGCAGTGGGGACTTCTACACCGGGGAGCTGTTTTTT.

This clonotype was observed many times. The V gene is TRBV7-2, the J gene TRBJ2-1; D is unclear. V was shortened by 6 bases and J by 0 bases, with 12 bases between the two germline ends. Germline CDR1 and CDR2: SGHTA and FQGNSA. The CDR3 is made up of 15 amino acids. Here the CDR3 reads CASRPPGSSYNEQFF. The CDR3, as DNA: TGTGCCAGCAGGCCTCCGGGCTCCTCCTACAATGAGCAGTTCTTC.

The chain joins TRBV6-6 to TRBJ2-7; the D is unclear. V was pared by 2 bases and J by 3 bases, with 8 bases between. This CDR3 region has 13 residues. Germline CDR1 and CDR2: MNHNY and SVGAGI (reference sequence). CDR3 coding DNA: TGTGCCAGCAGTTACGGGAATGGCTACGAGCAGTACGTC. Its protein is CASSYGNGYEQYV.

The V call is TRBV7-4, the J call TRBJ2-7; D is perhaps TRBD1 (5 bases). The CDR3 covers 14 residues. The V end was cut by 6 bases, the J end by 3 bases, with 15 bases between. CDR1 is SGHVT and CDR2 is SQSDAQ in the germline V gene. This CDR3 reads CASRTTVSLYEQYV. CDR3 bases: TGTGCCAGCAGGACGACAGTCTCCCTCTACGAGCAGTACGTC.

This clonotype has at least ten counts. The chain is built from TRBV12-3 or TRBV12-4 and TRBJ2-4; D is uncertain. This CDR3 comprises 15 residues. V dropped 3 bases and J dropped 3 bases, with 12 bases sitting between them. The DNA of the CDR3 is TGTGCCAGCAGTTTTATTCACCCTGACAAAAACATTCAGTACTTC. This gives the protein CASSFIHPDKNIQYF.

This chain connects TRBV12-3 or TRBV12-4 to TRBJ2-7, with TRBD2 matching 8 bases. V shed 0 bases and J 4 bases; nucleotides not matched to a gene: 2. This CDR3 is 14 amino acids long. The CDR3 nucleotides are TGTGCCAGCAGTTTAGCACTAGCGGATTACGAGCAGTACTTC. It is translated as CASSLALADYEQYF.

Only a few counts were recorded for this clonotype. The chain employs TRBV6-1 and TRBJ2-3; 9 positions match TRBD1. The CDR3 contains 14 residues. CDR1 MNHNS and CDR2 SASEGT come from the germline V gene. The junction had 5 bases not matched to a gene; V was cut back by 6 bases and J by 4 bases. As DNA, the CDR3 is TGTGCCAGCAGCACCGGGACAGGGTCAGATACGCAGTATTTT. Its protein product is CASSTGTGSDTQYF.

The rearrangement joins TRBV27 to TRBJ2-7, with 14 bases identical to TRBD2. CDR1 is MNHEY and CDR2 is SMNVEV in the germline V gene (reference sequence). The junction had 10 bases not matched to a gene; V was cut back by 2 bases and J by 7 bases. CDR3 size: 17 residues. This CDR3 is CASSLEGTSGSLREQYF. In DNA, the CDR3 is TGTGCCAGCAGTTTAGAAGGGACTAGCGGGAGTCTGAGGGAGCAGTACTTC.

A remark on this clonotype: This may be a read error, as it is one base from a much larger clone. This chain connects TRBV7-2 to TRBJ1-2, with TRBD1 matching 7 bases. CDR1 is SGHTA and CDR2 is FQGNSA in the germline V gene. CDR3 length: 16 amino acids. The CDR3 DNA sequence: TGTGCCAGCAGCTCCCATTCGGGACAGCAATACTATGGCTACAACTTC. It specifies CASSSHSGQQYYGYNF.

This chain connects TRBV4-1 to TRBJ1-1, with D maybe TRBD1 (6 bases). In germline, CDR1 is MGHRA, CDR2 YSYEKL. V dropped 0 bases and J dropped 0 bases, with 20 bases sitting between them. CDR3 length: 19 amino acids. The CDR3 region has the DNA TGCGCCAGCAGCCAAGAGTTTTGGACAGACGAATCACTGAACACTGAAGCTTTCTTT. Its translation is CASSQEFWTDESLNTEAFF.

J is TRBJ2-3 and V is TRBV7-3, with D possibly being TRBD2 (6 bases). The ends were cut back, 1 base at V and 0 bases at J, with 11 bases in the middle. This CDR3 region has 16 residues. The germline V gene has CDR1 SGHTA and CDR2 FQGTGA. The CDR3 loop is CASSLNGGISTDTQYF. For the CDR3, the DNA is TGTGCCAGCAGCTTAAACGGCGGGATTAGCACAGATACGCAGTATTTT. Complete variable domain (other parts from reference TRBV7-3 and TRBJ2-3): GAGVSQTPSNKVTEKGKYVELRCDPISGHTALYWYRQSLGQGPEFLIYFQGTGAADDSGLPNDRFFAVRPEGSVSTLKIQRTERGDSAVYLCASSLNGGISTDTQYFGPGTRLTVL.

The CDR3 region is CSAPGLAGYEQYF. The CDR3 nucleotides read TGCAGTGCCCCGGGACTAGCGGGCTACGAGCAGTACTTC. The chain employs TRBV20-1 and TRBJ2-7, with TRBD2 matching over 12 bases. Trimming removed 6 bases from V and 3 bases from J; junction bases left unmatched: 3. Germline loops: CDR1 DFQATT, CDR2 SNEGSKA (reference sequence). The CDR3 runs to 13 residues.

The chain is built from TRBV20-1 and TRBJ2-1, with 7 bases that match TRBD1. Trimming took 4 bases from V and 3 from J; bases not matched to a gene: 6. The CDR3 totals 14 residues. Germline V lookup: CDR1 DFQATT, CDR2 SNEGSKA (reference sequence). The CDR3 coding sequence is TGCAGTGCTAACCCGGGACAGCTCTACAATGAGCAGTTCTTC. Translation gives CSANPGQLYNEQFF.

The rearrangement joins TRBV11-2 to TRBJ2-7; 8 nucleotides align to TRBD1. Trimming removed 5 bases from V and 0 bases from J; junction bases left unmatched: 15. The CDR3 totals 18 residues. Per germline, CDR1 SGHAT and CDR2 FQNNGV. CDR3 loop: CASSPRSSRDRYSYEQYF. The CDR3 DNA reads TGTGCCAGCAGCCCCCGTAGCAGCAGGGACAGGTACTCCTACGAGCAGTACTTC.

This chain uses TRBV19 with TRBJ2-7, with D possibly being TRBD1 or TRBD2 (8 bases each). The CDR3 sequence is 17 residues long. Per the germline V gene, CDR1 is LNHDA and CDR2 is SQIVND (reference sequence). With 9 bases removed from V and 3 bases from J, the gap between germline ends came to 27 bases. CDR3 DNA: TGTGCCAGACCCCGGGACAGGCAACTAGCGGAGTACTACGAGCAGTACGTC. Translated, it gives CARPRDRQLAEYYEQYV.

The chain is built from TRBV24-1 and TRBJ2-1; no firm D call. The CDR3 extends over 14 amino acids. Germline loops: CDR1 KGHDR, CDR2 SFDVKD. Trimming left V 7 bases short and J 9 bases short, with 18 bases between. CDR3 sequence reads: CATRRPPALSEQFF. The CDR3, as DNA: TGTGCCACCAGGCGACCCCCAGCTCTGAGTGAGCAGTTCTTC.

This CDR3 reads CATTTGGDTQYF. In nucleotides, the CDR3 is TGTGCCACCACGACAGGGGGGGATACGCAGTATTTT. The V gene is TRBV19, the J gene TRBJ2-3; TRBD1 aligns across 9 bases. CDR1 LNHDA and CDR2 SQIVND come from the germline V gene (reference sequence). J gave up 6 bases and V 10 bases, and 5 bases lay outside the gene matches. This CDR3 has 12 residues.

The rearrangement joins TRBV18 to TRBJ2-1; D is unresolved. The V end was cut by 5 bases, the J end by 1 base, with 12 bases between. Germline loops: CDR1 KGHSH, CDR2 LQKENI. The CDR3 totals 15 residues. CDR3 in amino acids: CASSSIMGSYNEQFF. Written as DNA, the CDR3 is TGTGCCAGCTCATCGATCATGGGTTCCTACAATGAGCAGTTCTTC.

The CDR3 bases are TGTGCCAGCAGCTTAGACGGGGGACAGAACTATGGCTACACCTTC. It encodes CASSLDGGQNYGYTF. This sequence joins TRBV7-2 and TRBJ1-2, with 7 nucleotides matching TRBD1. The V segment lost 1 base and the J segment 2 bases; nucleotides outside the gene matches: 4. The germline V gene encodes CDR1 SGHTA and CDR2 FQGNSA. CDR3 size: 15 residues.

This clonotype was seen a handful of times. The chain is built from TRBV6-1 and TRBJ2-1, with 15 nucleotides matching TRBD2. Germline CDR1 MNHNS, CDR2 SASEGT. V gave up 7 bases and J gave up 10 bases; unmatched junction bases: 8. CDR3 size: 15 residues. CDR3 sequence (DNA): TGTGCCAGCAACCCTTGGACTAGCGGGAGGGCCGAGCAGTTCTTC. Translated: CASNPWTSGRAEQFF.